Listed below are T cell receptor beta chains from one sample, sequenced in a study of regulatory T cells in long-lasting Graves disease. MiXCR, applied by TCRdb to the multiplex PCR reads, yields one record per CDR3 protein. There are roughly 350,000 distinct CDR3 sequences in the sample; over 15% occur only once, and roughly 30% lies in the top ten. The same data also contributed to another study, on T cells in Graves' hyperthyroidism and ophthalmopathy.

Source: peripheral blood mononuclear cells (PBMCs), taken at new diagnosis, from a patient treated with antithyroid drugs. These receptors all stem from a man aged 35 to 55 with Graves disease. The CDR3 runs from the conserved cysteine through the conserved F or W. Each record gives: CDR3 DNA, CDR3 protein, clone size, D gene, J gene, V gene. D genes are given only for firm matches. A clone size is listed for some rows: how often the clone was seen (once, few, many), or a class if it is expanded.

DNA: TGTGCCAGCAGGCTACCCACAGGCAATCAGCCCCAGCATTTT
CDR3: CASRLPTGNQPQHF
size: many
D: -
J: TRBJ1-5
V: TRBV28

DNA: TGCGCCAGCAGCCAAGACCCAGAAACCTACGAGCAGTACTTC
CDR3: CASSQDPETYEQYF
size: -
D: -
J: TRBJ2-7
V: TRBV4-3

DNA: TGCGCCAGCAGGGGAGGGACGCAAAGCACAGATACGCAGTATTTT
CDR3: CASRGGTQSTDTQYF
size: many
D: TRBD2
J: TRBJ2-3
V: TRBV5-1

DNA: TGTGCCAGCACCCCCTTGAGGGGGCCCTACGAGCAGTACTTC
CDR3: CASTPLRGPYEQYF
size: many
D: TRBD1
J: TRBJ2-7
V: TRBV28

DNA: TGTGCCAGCAGCCCACCTGATCGACAGTACCAAGAGACCCAGTACTTC
CDR3: CASSPPDRQYQETQYF
size: many
D: -
J: TRBJ2-5
V: TRBV7-2

DNA: TGTGCCAGCAGTTTAACCGGAAGGCGAAATCAGCCCCAGCATTTT
CDR3: CASSLTGRRNQPQHF
size: many
D: -
J: TRBJ1-5
V: TRBV12-3/TRBV12-4

DNA: TGTGCCAGCAGCCCAGACAGGTCCGGGGAGCTGTTTTTT
CDR3: CASSPDRSGELFF
size: -
D: -
J: TRBJ2-2
V: TRBV11-2

DNA: TGTGCCAGCAATCCACTCGACAGGGTATGGAATCAGCCCCAGCATTTT
CDR3: CASNPLDRVWNQPQHF
size: many
D: TRBD1
J: TRBJ1-5
V: TRBV28

DNA: TGTGCCACCAGTGATTTTGGCTCCTACAATGAGCAGTTCTTC
CDR3: CATSDFGSYNEQFF
size: many
D: -
J: TRBJ2-1
V: TRBV24-1

DNA: TGTGCCAGCTCACCACGGAGCGAGACCTACGAGCAGTACTTC
CDR3: CASSPRSETYEQYF
size: many
D: -
J: TRBJ2-7
V: TRBV18

DNA: TGCAGTGCTAGTGGTCCGGGTGGAGATAGCGGCCCCGGGGAGCTGTTTTTT
CDR3: CSASGPGGDSGPGELFF
size: few
D: -
J: TRBJ2-2
V: TRBV20-1

DNA: TGTGCCAGCAGCTTTCTCGGACAGACTTACAATGAGCAGTTCTTC
CDR3: CASSFLGQTYNEQFF
size: -
D: -
J: TRBJ2-1
V: TRBV9

DNA: TGTGCCAGCACAAAACTTCGGACAGACTATGGCTACACCTTC
CDR3: CASTKLRTDYGYTF
size: many
D: -
J: TRBJ1-2
V: TRBV2

DNA: TGTGCCAGCAGCAAAGTTCGGACAGGGGGCAATCAGCCCCAGCATTTT
CDR3: CASSKVRTGGNQPQHF
size: many
D: TRBD1
J: TRBJ1-5
V: TRBV7-8

DNA: TGCAGTGCTAGATTTCCGGGGGCGGGGGAGACCCAGTACTTC
CDR3: CSARFPGAGETQYF
size: many
D: -
J: TRBJ2-5
V: TRBV20-1

DNA: TGTGCCAGCAGTGGGGGACGAGGGCAGAGTGTTTACGAAAACATTCAGTACTTC
CDR3: CASSGGRGQSVYENIQYF
size: -
D: -
J: TRBJ2-4
V: TRBV6-2/TRBV6-3

DNA: TGTGCCAGCAGTGAAGCTTCTGGGAGGATTTGGGAGACCCAGTACTTC
CDR3: CASSEASGRIWETQYF
size: -
D: -
J: TRBJ2-5
V: TRBV6-1

DNA: TGTGCCAACAAGGCCGCCAATCCCTATGGCTACACCTTC
CDR3: CANKAANPYGYTF
size: -
D: -
J: TRBJ1-2
V: TRBV2

DNA: TGTGCCAGCAGCTTAATGCGGGGGGAGGTGTTCTTC
CDR3: CASSLMRGEVFF
size: many
D: TRBD2
J: TRBJ2-1
V: TRBV7-2

DNA: TGTGCCAGCAGCCCCCCCTGGGCTGCAACTAATGAAAAACTGTTTTTT
CDR3: CASSPPWAATNEKLFF
size: -
D: -
J: TRBJ1-4
V: TRBV7-9

DNA: TGTGCCAGTAGTGTACAGGGGAGGGATGAGCAGTTCTTC
CDR3: CASSVQGRDEQFF
size: few
D: -
J: TRBJ2-1
V: TRBV19

DNA: TGTGCCACCAGTGACAGTTTGGCAGATACGCAGTATTTT
CDR3: CATSDSLADTQYF
size: few
D: -
J: TRBJ2-3
V: TRBV24-1

DNA: TGCAGTGCTAGAGTTCCCCCCGGGAATTCACCCCTCCACTTT
CDR3: CSARVPPGNSPLHF
size: many
D: -
J: TRBJ1-6
V: TRBV20-1

DNA: TGTGCCAGCAGTAAGGGGGGGCACTACGAGCAGTACTTC
CDR3: CASSKGGHYEQYF
size: many
D: -
J: TRBJ2-7
V: TRBV12-3/TRBV12-4